A selection of T cell receptor beta chains follows, all from one sample in a study of vaccination and CD4 T cells after COVID-19. For these receptors, no antigen is known. From the PCR reads, TCRdb called clonotypes with MiXCR, one entry per CDR3 protein. Of more than 20,000 distinct CDR3 sequences in the sample, about 40% were seen once. Sequenced here: CD4+ T cells from blood, cultured in vitro, sampled about 7 months after SARS-CoV-2 vaccination. The receptors derive from a human donor who had recovered from COVID-19. Both conserved end residues are part of each CDR3. Fields, in order: CDR3 length, V gene, J gene, CDR3 protein.

CDR3 length: 15
V gene: TRBV6-1
J gene: TRBJ1-2
CDR3 protein: CASSEWAPTDYGYTF

CDR3 length: 16
V gene: TRBV7-9
J gene: TRBJ2-3
CDR3 protein: CASSSQGTSSTDTQYF

CDR3 length: 13
V gene: TRBV20-1
J gene: TRBJ2-7
CDR3 protein: CSARGLSSYEQYF

CDR3 length: 15
V gene: TRBV7-9
J gene: TRBJ1-3
CDR3 protein: CASSQREASGNTIYF

CDR3 length: 15
V gene: TRBV5-4
J gene: TRBJ2-7
CDR3 protein: CASSGGGSGRYEQYF

CDR3 length: 14
V gene: TRBV7-2
J gene: TRBJ2-7
CDR3 protein: CASSLSGEGYEQYF

CDR3 length: 15
V gene: TRBV10-3
J gene: TRBJ2-3
CDR3 protein: CAISEKAGAADTQYF

CDR3 length: 12
V gene: TRBV28
J gene: TRBJ1-5
CDR3 protein: CASSGPVQPQHF

CDR3 length: 13
V gene: TRBV20-1
J gene: TRBJ2-3
CDR3 protein: CSARQSSTDTQYF

CDR3 length: 14
V gene: TRBV20-1
J gene: TRBJ2-5
CDR3 protein: CSAREDGSVQTQYF

CDR3 length: 15
V gene: TRBV29-1
J gene: TRBJ2-2
CDR3 protein: CSVGRQGAQTGELFF

CDR3 length: 21
V gene: TRBV28
J gene: TRBJ2-3
CDR3 protein: CASSYPGGGWPGTSVTDTQYF

CDR3 length: 17
V gene: TRBV20-1
J gene: TRBJ2-5
CDR3 protein: CSARRLAGGISRETQYF

CDR3 length: 15
V gene: TRBV20-1
J gene: TRBJ1-5
CDR3 protein: CSAKRQGQSNQPQHF

CDR3 length: 15
V gene: TRBV7-2
J gene: TRBJ2-3
CDR3 protein: CASSLAVTSTDTQYF

CDR3 length: 15
V gene: TRBV2
J gene: TRBJ1-6
CDR3 protein: CASSDRSLGNSPLHF

CDR3 length: 16
V gene: TRBV20-1
J gene: TRBJ2-2
CDR3 protein: CSARGPGHTNTGELFF

CDR3 length: 15
V gene: TRBV7-8
J gene: TRBJ2-1
CDR3 protein: CASSLVRGRTNEQFF

CDR3 length: 17
V gene: TRBV7-9
J gene: TRBJ2-5
CDR3 protein: CASSLWTSGGLLRTQYF

CDR3 length: 12
V gene: TRBV12-3/TRBV12-4
J gene: TRBJ1-1
CDR3 protein: CASIDSYTEAFF

CDR3 length: 11
V gene: TRBV19
J gene: TRBJ1-3
CDR3 protein: CASSRSGAIYF

CDR3 length: 13
V gene: TRBV6-2/TRBV6-3
J gene: TRBJ2-3
CDR3 protein: CASRGSSTDTQYF

CDR3 length: 17
V gene: TRBV7-2
J gene: TRBJ2-1
CDR3 protein: CASSSTPPGLAGNEQFF

CDR3 length: 12
V gene: TRBV15
J gene: TRBJ1-6
CDR3 protein: CATSRDWSPLHF

CDR3 length: 16
V gene: TRBV20-1
J gene: TRBJ2-7
CDR3 protein: CSARGRFSGSAYEQYF

CDR3 length: 16
V gene: TRBV5-4
J gene: TRBJ1-1
CDR3 protein: CASSPQGDRPNTEAFF

CDR3 length: 16
V gene: TRBV6-1
J gene: TRBJ2-7
CDR3 protein: CASSEFPLTTRYEQYF

CDR3 length: 17
V gene: TRBV6-1
J gene: TRBJ1-2
CDR3 protein: CASSEPGQGAVYYGYTF

CDR3 length: 12
V gene: TRBV28
J gene: TRBJ2-3
CDR3 protein: CASRGGVDTQYF

CDR3 length: 14
V gene: TRBV2
J gene: TRBJ1-5
CDR3 protein: CASNPTGRDQPQHF

CDR3 length: 13
V gene: TRBV27
J gene: TRBJ1-2
CDR3 protein: CASSLVRGYGYTF

CDR3 length: 14
V gene: TRBV28
J gene: TRBJ2-3
CDR3 protein: CASISGRPPYTQYF

CDR3 length: 14
V gene: TRBV19
J gene: TRBJ1-5
CDR3 protein: CASRRDRGTQPQHF

CDR3 length: 17
V gene: TRBV20-1
J gene: TRBJ2-1
CDR3 protein: CSARDVAGGGSYNEQFF

CDR3 length: 15
V gene: TRBV10-3
J gene: TRBJ2-2
CDR3 protein: CAISESAGDTGELFF

CDR3 length: 14
V gene: TRBV15
J gene: TRBJ2-7
CDR3 protein: CATSSGTTDYEQYF

CDR3 length: 15
V gene: TRBV10-3
J gene: TRBJ2-3
CDR3 protein: CAISEGTPRTDTQYF

CDR3 length: 15
V gene: TRBV27
J gene: TRBJ2-5
CDR3 protein: CASSLGTSGKETQYF

CDR3 length: 13
V gene: TRBV7-6
J gene: TRBJ2-7
CDR3 protein: CASSLGATYEQYF

CDR3 length: 11
V gene: TRBV7-2
J gene: TRBJ2-5
CDR3 protein: CASSQTETQYF

CDR3 length: 17
V gene: TRBV6-1
J gene: TRBJ1-5
CDR3 protein: CASRRDRPTGGNQPQHF

CDR3 length: 13
V gene: TRBV24-1
J gene: TRBJ2-7
CDR3 protein: CATSRGSTYEQYF

CDR3 length: 14
V gene: TRBV24-1
J gene: TRBJ2-2
CDR3 protein: CATSDTSRTGELFF

CDR3 length: 14
V gene: TRBV2
J gene: TRBJ2-7
CDR3 protein: CASSVGLAYYEQYF

CDR3 length: 14
V gene: TRBV5-4
J gene: TRBJ1-6
CDR3 protein: CASSSRDAGSPLHF